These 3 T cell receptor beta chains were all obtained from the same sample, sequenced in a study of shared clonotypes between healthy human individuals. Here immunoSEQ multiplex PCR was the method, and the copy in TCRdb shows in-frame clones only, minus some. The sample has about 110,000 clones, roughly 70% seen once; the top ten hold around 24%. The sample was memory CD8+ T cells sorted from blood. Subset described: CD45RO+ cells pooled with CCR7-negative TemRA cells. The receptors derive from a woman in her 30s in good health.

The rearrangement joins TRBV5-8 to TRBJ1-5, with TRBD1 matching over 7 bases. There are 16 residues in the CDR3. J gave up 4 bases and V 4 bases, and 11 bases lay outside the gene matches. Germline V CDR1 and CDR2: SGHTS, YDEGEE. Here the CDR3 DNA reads TGTGCCAGCAGCCGGATTGGACAGGCGCCAAATCAGCCCCAGCATTTT. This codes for CASSRIGQAPNQPQHF.

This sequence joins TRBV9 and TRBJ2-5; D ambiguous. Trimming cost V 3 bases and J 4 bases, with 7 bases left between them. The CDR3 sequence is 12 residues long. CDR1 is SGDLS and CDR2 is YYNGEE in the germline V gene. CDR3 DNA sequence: TGTGCCAGCAGCGGTCCTGGAGAGACCCAGTACTTC. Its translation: CASSGPGETQYF.

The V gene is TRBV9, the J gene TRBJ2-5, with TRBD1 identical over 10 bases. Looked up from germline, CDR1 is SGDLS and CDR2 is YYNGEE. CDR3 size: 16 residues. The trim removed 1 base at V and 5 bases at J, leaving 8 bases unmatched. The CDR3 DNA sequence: TGTGCCAGCAGCGTACTGGGACAGGGGCTCTTGGAGACCCAGTACTTC. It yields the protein CASSVLGQGLLETQYF.